A selection of T cell receptor beta chains follows, all from one sample in a study of T cells in Graves' hyperthyroidism and ophthalmopathy. One entry per CDR3 protein results from TCRdb running MiXCR on the multiplex PCR reads. The data show 530,000 or so distinct CDR3 sequences, roughly a sixth seen once. The sequenced sample consisted of blood. The source of these receptors is a woman aged 18-29 years with Graves' ophthalmopathy. Both conserved end residues are part of each CDR3. D genes are given only for firm matches. Clone size, where shown, is once, few, many, or a class for clones that have expanded.

>TRBJ2-1|TRBV20-1|TRBD1|few
CSARESGTAHLMYEQFF
TGCAGTGCTAGAGAATCGGGGACAGCTCACCTAATGTATGAGCAGTTCTTC
>TRBJ2-7|TRBV6-5|TRBD1|NA
CASSYSYRGYYEQYF
TGTGCCAGCAGTTACTCGTACAGGGGGTACTACGAGCAGTACTTC
>TRBJ1-2|TRBV2|NA|many
CASSKRESYGYTF
TGTGCCAGCAGTAAAAGGGAATCCTATGGCTACACCTTC
>TRBJ1-1|TRBV5-1|NA|many
CASSDSRWGGWDTEAFF
TGCGCCAGCAGCGACAGCAGATGGGGGGGGTGGGACACTGAAGCTTTCTTT
>TRBJ2-1|TRBV27|NA|many
CASIPGAAYSEQFF
TGTGCCAGCATCCCTGGGGCCGCCTACAGTGAGCAGTTCTTC
>TRBJ2-1|TRBV30|TRBD2|few
CAWLDSGRRAYNEQFF
TGTGCCTGGCTAGATTCCGGGAGGAGGGCCTACAATGAGCAGTTCTTC
>TRBJ2-3|TRBV2|TRBD2|many
CASSGQTSGISTDTQYF
TGTGCCAGCAGTGGGCAGACTAGCGGGATAAGCACAGATACGCAGTATTTT
>TRBJ1-3|TRBV5-5|TRBD1|NA
CASTFSDRSGNTIYF
TGTGCCAGCACCTTTTCGGACAGGTCCGGAAACACCATATATTTT
>TRBJ1-2|TRBV5-1|NA|few
CASSLGQMVYGYTF
TGCGCCAGCAGCTTAGGCCAGATGGTCTATGGCTACACCTTC
>TRBJ1-3|TRBV20-1|NA|few
CSARDIRTKSGNTIYF
TGCAGTGCTAGAGATATAAGGACCAAGTCTGGAAACACCATATATTTT
>TRBJ1-5|TRBV18|NA|many
CASSQKGGVNQPQHF
TGTGCCAGCTCCCAAAAGGGAGGGGTGAATCAGCCCCAGCATTTT
>TRBJ2-7|TRBV6-5|NA|many
CASSYSQSYEQYF
TGTGCCAGCAGTTACTCGCAGTCCTACGAGCAGTACTTC
>TRBJ2-3|TRBV28|TRBD2|once
CASGLLAGADTQYF
TGTGCCAGCGGATTACTAGCGGGGGCAGATACGCAGTATTTT
>TRBJ2-7|TRBV30|TRBD2|many
CAWSVSPSGAYEQYF
TGTGCCTGGAGTGTATCTCCCAGCGGGGCCTACGAGCAGTACTTC
>TRBJ2-3|TRBV27|TRBD2|many
CASSPGTSGTLRVEQYF
TGTGCCAGCAGTCCCGGGACTAGCGGGACCCTACGGGTCGAGCAGTATTTT
>TRBJ1-6|TRBV18|TRBD1|few
CASSYTQGQENSPLHF
TGTGCCAGCTCGTATACCCAGGGACAGGAGAATTCACCCCTCCACTTT
>TRBJ1-1|TRBV7-7|NA|many
CASSFKPNTEAFF
TGTGCTAGCAGCTTTAAACCGAACACTGAAGCTTTCTTT
>TRBJ2-5|TRBV12-3/TRBV12-4|NA|few
CASSLRRQRSETQYF
TGTGCCAGCAGTTTAAGGCGGCAACGTTCCGAGACCCAGTACTTC
>TRBJ2-1|TRBV30|NA|NA
CAWHLRGGHNEQFF
TGTGCCTGGCACTTGCGGGGAGGTCACAATGAGCAGTTCTTC
>TRBJ2-1|TRBV9|NA|few
CASSVAPGGTYNEQFF
TGTGCCAGCAGCGTAGCTCCAGGGGGGACATACAATGAGCAGTTCTTC
>TRBJ1-5|TRBV24-1|NA|NA
CATSGAGEVNHPQHF
TGTGCCACCAGTGGGGCGGGGGAAGTCAATCACCCCCAGCATTTT
>TRBJ1-1|TRBV27|NA|many
CASSLSIGSWNTEAFF
TGTGCCAGCAGTTTATCGATTGGCAGTTGGAACACTGAAGCTTTCTTT
>TRBJ2-1|TRBV2|TRBD1|few
CASVPSGQTNEQFF
TGTGCCAGCGTTCCTTCGGGACAGACCAATGAGCAGTTCTTC
>TRBJ1-3|TRBV7-9|NA|few
CASSLESSNTIYF
TGTGCCAGCAGCTTAGAATCCTCGAACACCATATATTTT
>TRBJ2-3|TRBV11-3|TRBD2|NA
CASSLQTSGRATSTDTQYF
TGTGCCAGCAGCTTACAGACTAGCGGGAGAGCTACTAGCACAGATACGCAGTATTTT
>TRBJ1-1|TRBV30|NA|many
CAWTRIIGRWNTEAFF
TGTGCCTGGACTCGCATCATTGGTAGGTGGAACACTGAAGCTTTCTTT
>TRBJ2-2|TRBV4-1|NA|NA
CASSAAPTGRLNTGELFF
TGCGCCAGCAGCGCCGCCCCCACGGGACGCTTGAACACCGGGGAGCTGTTTTTT
>TRBJ2-7|TRBV10-3|NA|once
CAHRETESSYEQYF
TGTGCCCACCGTGAGACCGAGAGCTCCTACGAGCAGTACTTC
>TRBJ1-1|TRBV6-1|TRBD1|NA
CASSEAATGVEAFF
TGTGCCAGCAGTGAAGCCGCGACAGGGGTTGAAGCTTTCTTT
>TRBJ2-1|TRBV7-2|TRBD2|many
CASSLATSGGMYEQFF
TGTGCCAGCAGCTTAGCAACTAGCGGTGGAATGTATGAGCAGTTCTTC
>TRBJ2-7|TRBV5-4|NA|few
CASSLYGTETYEQYF
TGTGCCAGCAGCTTGTATGGGACCGAGACCTACGAGCAGTACTTC
>TRBJ2-7|TRBV7-2|TRBD1|many
CASSFGRTGAYEQYF
TGTGCCAGCAGCTTCGGAAGGACAGGGGCCTACGAGCAGTACTTC
>TRBJ2-1|TRBV7-9|NA|many
CASSLAGGRNEQFF
TGTGCCAGCAGCTTAGCGGGGGGACGAAATGAGCAGTTCTTC
>TRBJ1-1|TRBV10-3|TRBD1|few
CAIRAIQGSKAFF
TGTGCCATCAGGGCGATACAGGGGTCGAAGGCTTTCTTT
>TRBJ2-1|TRBV13|NA|NA
CASSTTTRNEQFF
TGTGCCAGCAGCACAACGACTAGAAATGAGCAGTTCTTC